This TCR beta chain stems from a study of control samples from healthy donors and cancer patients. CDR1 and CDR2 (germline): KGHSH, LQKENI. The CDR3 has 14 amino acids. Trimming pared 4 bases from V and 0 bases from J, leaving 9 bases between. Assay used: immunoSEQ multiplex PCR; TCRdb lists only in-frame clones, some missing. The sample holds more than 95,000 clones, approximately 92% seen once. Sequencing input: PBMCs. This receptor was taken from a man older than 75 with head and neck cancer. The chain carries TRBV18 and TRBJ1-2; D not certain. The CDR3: CASSLGSSNYGYTF. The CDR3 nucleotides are TGTGCCAGCTCACTGGGCAGTTCTAACTATGGCTACACCTTC.